This TCR beta chain was obtained from a study of blood T cell repertoires in COVID-19. Study details: Donors in the United States, Italy and Spain gave samples during acute or convalescent COVID-19.

Original handling: Cell counts per sample came from amplifying reference gene primers. Data came from immunoSEQ multiplex PCR; TCRdb stores just in-frame clones and leaves some out. That table is the source of V, J and clone size, and D and trimming were worked out from the DNA. The data hold around 240,000 clones, with over 80% observed a single time. Participant age was about 18 to 100 years, and participants resided in 25 or so US areas. Participant-given clinical history determined each cohort assignment. The sequencing input was PBMCs or T cells enriched from blood (not recorded which). The clonotype was recovered from a human donor in a cohort exposed to, infected with or recovered from COVID-19 (not recorded which). The donor label of this sample is uncertain.

In DNA form, the CDR3 reads TGTGCCAGCTCGAAGTCGGGGAGGGATCAGCCCCAGCATTTT. Protein product: CASSKSGRDQPQHF. The chain employs TRBV2 and TRBJ1-5; D is unresolved. CDR1 is SNHLY, CDR2 FYNNEI, per germline. The CDR3 has 14 amino acids. V was clipped by 8 bases and J by 5 bases, with 16 bases between them.